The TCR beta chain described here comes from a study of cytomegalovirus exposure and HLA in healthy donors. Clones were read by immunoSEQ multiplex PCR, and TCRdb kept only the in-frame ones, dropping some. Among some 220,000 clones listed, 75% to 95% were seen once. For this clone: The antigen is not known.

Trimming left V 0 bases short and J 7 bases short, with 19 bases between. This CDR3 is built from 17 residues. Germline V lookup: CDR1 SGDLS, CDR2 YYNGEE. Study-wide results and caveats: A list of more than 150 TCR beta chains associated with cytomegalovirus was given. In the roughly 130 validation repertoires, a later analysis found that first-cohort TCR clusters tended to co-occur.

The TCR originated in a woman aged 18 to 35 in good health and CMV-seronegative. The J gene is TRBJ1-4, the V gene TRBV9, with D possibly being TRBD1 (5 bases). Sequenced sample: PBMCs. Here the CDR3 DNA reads TGTGCCAGCAGCGTAGACACCCTCGGAGGGGTGGGTGAAAAACTGTTTTTT. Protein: CASSVDTLGGVGEKLFF.